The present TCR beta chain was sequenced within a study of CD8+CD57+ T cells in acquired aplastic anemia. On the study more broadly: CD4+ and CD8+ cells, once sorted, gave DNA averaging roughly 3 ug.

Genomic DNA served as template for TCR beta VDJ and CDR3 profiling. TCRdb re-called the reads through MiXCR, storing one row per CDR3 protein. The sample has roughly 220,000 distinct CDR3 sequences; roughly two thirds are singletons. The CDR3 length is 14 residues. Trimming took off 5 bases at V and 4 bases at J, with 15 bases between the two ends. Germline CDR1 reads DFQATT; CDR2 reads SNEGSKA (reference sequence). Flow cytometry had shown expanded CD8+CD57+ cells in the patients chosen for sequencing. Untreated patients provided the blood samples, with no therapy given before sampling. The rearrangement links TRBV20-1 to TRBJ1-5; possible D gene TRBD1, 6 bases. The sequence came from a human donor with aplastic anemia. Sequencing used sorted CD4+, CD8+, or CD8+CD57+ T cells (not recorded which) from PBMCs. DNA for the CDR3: TGCAGTGCTGCCGGGGACAACTTGAATCAGCCCCAGCATTTT. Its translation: CSAAGDNLNQPQHF.